Listed below are T cell receptor beta chains from one sample, sequenced in a study of cytomegalovirus exposure and HLA in healthy donors. The table came from immunoSEQ multiplex PCR; TCRdb's copy has only in-frame clones and leaves some out. This sample has 150,000 to 200,000 clones; approximately 85% occur once, and the top ten carry about 2%. The specimen sequenced was PBMCs. These TCRs come from a woman aged 45-60 years in good health and CMV-seronegative. The CDR3 runs from the conserved cysteine through the conserved F or W. D genes are given only for firm matches. Size is stated for part of the rows, as once, few or many counts, or as a class when the clone is expanded.

d_call j_call v_call clone_size cdr3_aa cdr3_nt
TRBD1 TRBJ2-7 TRBV30 - CALVGQADSYEQYF TGTGCCTTGGTCGGACAGGCGGACTCCTACGAGCAGTACTTC
- TRBJ1-2 TRBV29-1 few CSDMSNYGYTF TGCAGCGATATGTCTAACTATGGCTACACCTTC
- TRBJ1-4 TRBV30 - CAWAPEVPNEKLFF TGTGCCTGGGCACCGGAGGTTCCTAATGAAAAACTGTTTTTT
TRBD2 TRBJ2-2 TRBV19 - CASSTSGRSTGELFF TGTGCCAGTAGTACTAGCGGGAGGAGCACCGGGGAGCTGTTTTTT
- TRBJ1-3 TRBV18 - CASSREDSGNTIYF TGTGCCAGCTCTCGTGAGGACTCTGGAAACACCATATATTTT
- TRBJ2-5 TRBV5-8 - CASSFRGWTVRTQYF TGTGCCAGCAGCTTCAGGGGCTGGACAGTCAGGACCCAGTACTTC
TRBD1 TRBJ2-5 TRBV5-4 - CASSSGQGQETQYF TGTGCCAGCAGCTCCGGACAGGGCCAAGAGACCCAGTACTTC
- TRBJ2-7 TRBV9 - CASSVGGPSYEQYF TGTGCCAGCAGCGTAGGTGGGCCCTCCTACGAGCAGTACTTC
TRBD2 TRBJ2-1 TRBV4-2 - CASSQARSGSPYNEQFF TGTGCCAGCAGCCAGGCTAGAAGCGGGAGTCCCTACAATGAGCAGTTCTTC
- TRBJ1-5 TRBV19 - CASSIGGRLLQPQHF TGTGCCAGTAGTATAGGGGGCAGGTTACTCCAGCCCCAGCATTTT
TRBD2 TRBJ2-3 TRBV19 - CASSMPGGTTRATDTQYF TGTGCCAGTAGTATGCCCGGGGGGACTACCAGAGCCACAGATACGCAGTATTTT
TRBD1 TRBJ1-5 TRBV19 few CASSMQGAQPQHF TGTGCCAGTAGTATGCAGGGGGCCCAGCCCCAGCATTTT
- TRBJ1-1 TRBV7-6 once CASSLGRANTEAFF TGTGCCAGCAGCTTAGGCAGGGCGAACACTGAAGCTTTCTTT
TRBD1 TRBJ1-1 TRBV27 - CASSPRDRVRTEAFF TGTGCCAGCAGTCCCCGGGACAGGGTTCGCACTGAAGCTTTCTTT
TRBD2 TRBJ2-5 TRBV9 few CASGNLSAGGPNRETQYF TGTGCCAGCGGAAATCTTTCGGCGGGAGGGCCTAATCGGGAGACCCAGTACTTC
- TRBJ1-5 TRBV18 - CASSWGDRQPQHF TGTGCCAGCTCATGGGGGGATCGCCAGCCCCAGCATTTT
TRBD1 TRBJ2-7 TRBV10-3 - CAISETTGGEQYF TGTGCCATCAGTGAGACCACAGGGGGCGAGCAGTACTTC
TRBD1 TRBJ2-7 TRBV18 - CASSPRTGEDEQYF TGTGCCAGCTCACCCAGGACAGGGGAGGACGAGCAGTACTTC
TRBD2 TRBJ2-5 TRBV28 - CASSFKREAPQETQYF TGTGCCAGCAGTTTCAAGCGGGAGGCGCCCCAAGAGACCCAGTACTTC
TRBD1 TRBJ2-1 TRBV11-3 - CASSPDRVGEQFF TGTGCCAGCAGTCCCGACAGGGTCGGTGAGCAGTTCTTC
TRBD2 TRBJ2-2 TRBV28 - CASSWGLAGALTGELFF TGTGCCAGCAGTTGGGGGCTAGCGGGAGCCCTCACCGGGGAGCTGTTTTTT
TRBD1 TRBJ2-7 TRBV30 - CAWSGQGPSEQYF TGTGCCTGGAGTGGACAGGGGCCATCCGAGCAGTACTTC
- TRBJ2-5 TRBV29-1 few CSVASGQETQYF TGCAGCGTTGCATCAGGCCAAGAGACCCAGTACTTC
TRBD2 TRBJ2-7 TRBV5-1 - CASSLTSGSCEQYF TGCGCCAGCAGCTTGACTAGCGGGAGTTGCGAGCAGTACTTC